The entry below describes one TCR beta chain. Its specificity is unknown. The data belong to a study of cytomegalovirus exposure and HLA in healthy donors. Study-wide results and caveats: When a later analysis compared HLA-associated TCR beta chains with equally common others, the HLA-associated chains turned out to be more clonally expanded and to have lower generation probabilities. When analyzed later, the rates of TCR association showed variation by HLA locus, with DRB1 the most and HLA-C the fewest. TRBV6-2, TRBV6-3 and some other V segments were unresolvable in 87-base-pair reads.

J was trimmed by 4 bases and V by 3 bases; bases with no gene match: 8. The germline V gene encodes CDR1 ENHRY and CDR2 SYGVKD. The CDR3 consists of 15 residues. In the PCR, 60 Vbeta and 13 Jbeta primers were used. Authors' methods: Roughly 11 million of the approximately 80 million unique TCR beta chains counted in a later analysis were shared. Produced via immunoSEQ multiplex PCR; TCRdb's table is partial and in-frame only. V and J calls and clone size are given by that table; D and trimming were obtained from the DNA. This table has 220,000 or so clones, about 70% appearing once. The sequence was obtained from a woman under 40 in good health and CMV-seronegative. The sample was PBMCs. The chain employs TRBV10-3 and TRBJ1-2; 7 bases map to TRBD1. The CDR3 reads CAISDAGQTFYGYTF. As DNA, the CDR3 is TGTGCCATCAGTGACGCGGGACAGACCTTCTATGGCTACACCTTC.